This TCR beta chain was documented in a study of shared clonotypes between healthy human individuals. About the study: Each donor's CD4 naive and CD4 memory cells filled three plates apiece, CD8 naive two, and CD8 memory one.

Generated by immunoSEQ multiplex PCR, the TCRdb table keeps only in-frame clones and is missing some. Of 550,000 to 600,000 clones listed, 95% to 98% are singletons. Losses at the gene ends were 3 bases for V and 8 bases for J; bases not matched to a gene: 10. The CDR3 spans 16 residues. Germline V gene data show CDR1 as SGDLS and CDR2 as YYNGEE. Naive-designated CD8 cells lacked CD45RO, were positively enriched for CCR7, and omitted terminally differentiated effector memory CD45RA+ cells. This TCR derives from a man aged 25 to 40 in good health. The gene calls are TRBV9 and TRBJ2-2; 10 positions agree with TRBD1. Specimen: naive CD8+ T cells sorted from blood. CDR3 loop: CASSGWGQGIFGELFF. As DNA, the CDR3 is TGTGCCAGCAGCGGTTGGGGACAGGGGATTTTTGGGGAGCTGTTTTTT.